The source of this TCR beta chain is a study of OX40 agonist ivuxolimab in advanced cancers. Some background on the complete study: The costimulatory receptor OX40 (CD134) was targeted by ivuxolimab, a fully human IgG2 agonistic monoclonal antibody. Intravenous ivuxolimab was administered to patients every 2 weeks at six dose levels: 0.01, 0.1, 0.3, 1.5, 3 and 10 mg/kg. Of the approximately 50 dose-escalation patients, hepatocellular carcinoma was present in about 19, melanoma in approximately 15, renal cell carcinoma in 9 and head and neck cancer in 9. In the dose-escalation cohort, more than 80% of patients were male, and the mean age was roughly 60 years with a range of roughly 20 to 79. Patients were allowed to have had prior anti-PD-1, anti-PD-L1 or anti-CTLA-4 therapy, and approximately 40% of the dose-escalation patients had previously received checkpoint inhibitors. Partial responses occurred in three dose-escalation patients: two with cutaneous melanoma and one with hepatocellular carcinoma. The point of sequencing TCRbeta in the periphery was to test whether ivuxolimab changed TCR sequence diversity and drove clonal T-cell expansion. The monotherapy dose-escalation portion (N of about 57 patients) of the phase I ivuxolimab trial is reported in the paper. Findings and caveats that apply to the study as a whole: Low levels of normalized T-cell clonal expansion were also shown by some nonresponding patients. Partial responders in the 0.1-3.0 mg/kg groups had among the lowest normalized peripheral clonal expansion, especially among CD8+ T cells. The antigen specificity of the clonally expanded peripheral T cells was not determined. At doses of 0.1 to 3.0 mg/kg, clonal expansion of both CD4+ and CD8+ blood T cells was observed from baseline to week 6. After ivuxolimab, CD8+ T cells had more expanded clones than CD4+ T cells on average.

To sequence the TCRbeta CDR3 region, genomic DNA was isolated from the sorted cells. TCRbeta CDR3 regions were sequenced using the immunoSEQ Assay. TCRdb obtained this table from immuneACCESS and retained in-frame rearrangements with V and J assigned. These tables miss some clones; where compared with another copy, unresolved V genes account for less than half of the shortfall, and the remainder is unexplained. The sample has some 50,000 clones on record, over 75% of them singletons. The ten largest make up 7.9% of the sample. Patients with a history of autoimmune disease or receiving systemic immunosuppression were excluded from the trial. In every dose cohort, peripheral blood was drawn for TCR sequencing at baseline, cycle 4 day 1, and cycle 7 day 1. The samples were drawn from a first-in-human, open-label, multicenter phase I dose-escalation trial of ivuxolimab. Adults with locally advanced or metastatic head and neck squamous cell, hepatocellular, melanoma or renal cell carcinoma were enrolled in the trial. Before TCR sequencing, CD4+ and CD8+ T cells were separately sorted from peripheral blood.

Comments on this clone: There is no known antigen for this receptor. The input lacks base qualities; no much larger clone sits a single base away.

Relative to germline, V is 7 bases shorter and J is 2 bases shorter, with 12 bases between their ends. The CDR3 runs 13 amino acids, cysteine and phenylalanine included. Of all the DNA, just the CDR3 is kept, 39 bases in frame from base 1. From the germline V gene, CDR1 is SGHDT and CDR2 is YYEEEE. This receptor was taken from an adult with an advanced solid tumor such as melanoma, head and neck, liver or kidney cancer. This material consisted of CD4+ or CD8+ T cells sorted from blood, taken in a trial of the OX40 agonist ivuxolimab. The V and J genes are TRBV5-6 and TRBJ1-2, with the D gene not confidently named. The DNA reads TGTGCCAGCGGAGACACAGCCAACTATGGCTACACCTTC. Protein translation: CASGDTANYGYTF.